The present TCR beta chain was sequenced within a study of graft-versus-host responses after intestinal transplantation. Regarding this clone: What it binds is unknown.

The junction had 4 bases not matched to a gene; V was cut back by 8 bases and J by 0 bases. Germline V CDR1 and CDR2: ENHRY, SYGVKD. The CDR3 has 15 amino acids. The method was immunoSEQ multiplex PCR; TCRdb's version includes in-frame clones alone and lacks a portion of them. In the table there are about 86,000 clones, around 89% of which are singletons. The genes are TRBV10-3 and TRBJ2-6, with 7 bases identical to TRBD1. The receptor's source is a human donor who was the organ donor for an intestinal transplant. The material was unstimulated CD4+ T cells sorted from spleen or lymph node cells, obtained before transplant. DNA for the CDR3: TGTGCCATCTCCGGACAGGCCTCTGGGGCCAACGTCCTGACTTTC. This encodes CAISGQASGANVLTF.